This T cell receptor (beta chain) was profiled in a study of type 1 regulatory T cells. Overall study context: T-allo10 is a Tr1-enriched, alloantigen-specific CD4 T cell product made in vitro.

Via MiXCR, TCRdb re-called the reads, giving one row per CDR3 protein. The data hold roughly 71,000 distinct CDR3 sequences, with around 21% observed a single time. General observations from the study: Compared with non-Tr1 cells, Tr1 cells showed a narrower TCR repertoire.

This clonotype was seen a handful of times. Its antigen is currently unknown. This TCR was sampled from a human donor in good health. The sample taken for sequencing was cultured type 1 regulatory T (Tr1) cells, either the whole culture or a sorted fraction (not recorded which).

The CDR3 bases are TGTGCCACCAGTGCCGGGACTAGCGGGAGAGAGACCCAGTACTTC. The encoded protein is CATSAGTSGRETQYF. The rearrangement joins TRBV24-1 to TRBJ2-5; 14 nucleotides match TRBD2. V trimming: 5 bases; J trimming: 4 bases; junction bases outside the gene matches: 2. The CDR3 is 15 residues long. Per germline, CDR1 KGHDR and CDR2 SFDVKD.